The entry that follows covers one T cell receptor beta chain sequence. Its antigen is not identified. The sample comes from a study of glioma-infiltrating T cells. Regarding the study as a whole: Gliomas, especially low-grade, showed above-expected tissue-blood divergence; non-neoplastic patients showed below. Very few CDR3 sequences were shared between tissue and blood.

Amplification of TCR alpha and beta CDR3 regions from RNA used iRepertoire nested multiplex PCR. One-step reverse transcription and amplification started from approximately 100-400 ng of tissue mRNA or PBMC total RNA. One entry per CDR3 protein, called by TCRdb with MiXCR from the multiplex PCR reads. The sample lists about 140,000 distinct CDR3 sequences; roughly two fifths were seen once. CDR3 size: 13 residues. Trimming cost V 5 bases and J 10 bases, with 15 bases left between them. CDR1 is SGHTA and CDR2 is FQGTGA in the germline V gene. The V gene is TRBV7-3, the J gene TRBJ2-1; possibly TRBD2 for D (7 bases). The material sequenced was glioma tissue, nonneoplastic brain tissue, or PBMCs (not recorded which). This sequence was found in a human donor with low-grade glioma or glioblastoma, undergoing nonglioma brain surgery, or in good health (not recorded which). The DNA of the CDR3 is TGTGCCAGCAGCCTGGGGGGGCCTGTAGAGCAGTTCTTC. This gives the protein CASSLGGPVEQFF.